The clone carrying this TCR beta chain was detected only a few times. This sample stems from a study of T cells in Graves' hyperthyroidism and ophthalmopathy. It was RNA transcripts that yielded the amplified TCR beta CDR3 regions. The HTBI primer set drove a first-round RT-PCR of the TCR CDR3. TCRdb itself ran the multiplex PCR reads through MiXCR, one entry per CDR3 protein. The table includes approximately 560,000 distinct CDR3 sequences, just over 45% detected once. The V end lost 5 bases, the J end lost 6 bases, and 13 bases lay between the germline ends. Germline V CDR1 and CDR2: SEHNR, FQNEAQ (reference sequence). The CDR3 totals 14 residues. Graves' hyperthyroidism was deemed stable absent ophthalmopathy progression within 18 months.

This rearrangement joins TRBV7-9 to TRBJ2-2; possible D gene TRBD1, 7 bases. This TCR was recovered from a woman aged 18-29 years with Graves' hyperthyroidism. The sample comprised peripheral blood or thyroid tissue (not recorded which). CDR3 bases: TGTGCCAGCAGCCAGGGGGGACGCGCCGGGGAGCTGTTTTTT. It codes for CASSQGGRAGELFF.